Below, one T cell receptor beta chain is given with its context. The antigen remains unidentified. This sample was included in a study of a mutant IDH1 vaccine in newly diagnosed glioma. The wider study: Vaccinations, eight in total, occurred in weeks 1, 3, 5, 7, 11, 15, 19, 23.

Sequenced by immunoSEQ multiplex PCR; TCRdb stores in-frame clones only, minus some. The sample lists around 60,000 clones, roughly 80% seen once, with approximately 9.5% in the top ten. The sample's time point: week 11, during vaccination. What each vaccine dose contained was 300 ug of mutant IDH1 20-mer peptide, accompanied by topical imiquimod. Newly diagnosed WHO grade 3 or 4 IDH1-mutant, ATRX-lost astrocytomas were identified in the donors. CDR3 length equals 14 residues. CDR1 and CDR2 (germline): SGHTA, FQGNSA. With 3 bases removed from V and 4 bases from J, the gap between germline ends came to 12 bases.

The chain has TRBV7-2 and TRBJ1-1; possibly TRBD1 for D (6 bases). The sequence came from a woman between 45 and 60 years old with glioma. Material: PBMCs, obtained from a glioma patient whose treatment included an IDH1 peptide vaccine. The CDR3 sequence is CASSLDYRATEAFF. DNA for the CDR3: TGTGCCAGCAGCTTGGACTACAGGGCCACTGAAGCTTTCTTT.